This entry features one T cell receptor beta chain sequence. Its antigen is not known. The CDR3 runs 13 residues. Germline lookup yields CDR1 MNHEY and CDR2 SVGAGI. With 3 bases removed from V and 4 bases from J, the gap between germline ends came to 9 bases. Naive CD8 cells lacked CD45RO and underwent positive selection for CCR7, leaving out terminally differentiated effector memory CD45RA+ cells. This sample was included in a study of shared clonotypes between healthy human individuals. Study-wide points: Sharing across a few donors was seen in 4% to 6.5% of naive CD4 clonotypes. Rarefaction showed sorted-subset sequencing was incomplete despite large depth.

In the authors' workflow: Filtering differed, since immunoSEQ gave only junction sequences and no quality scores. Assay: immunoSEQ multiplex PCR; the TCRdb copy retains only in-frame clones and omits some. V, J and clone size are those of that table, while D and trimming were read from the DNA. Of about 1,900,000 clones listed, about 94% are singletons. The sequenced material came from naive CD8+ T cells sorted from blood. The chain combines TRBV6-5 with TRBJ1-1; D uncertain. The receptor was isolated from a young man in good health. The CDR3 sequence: CASSYDVGTEAFF. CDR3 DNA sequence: TGTGCCAGCAGTTATGACGTCGGCACTGAAGCTTTCTTT.